One sample yielded the 3 T cell receptor beta chains listed below, sequenced in a study of cytomegalovirus exposure and HLA in healthy donors. In the PCR, 60 Vbeta and 13 Jbeta primers were used. The table came from immunoSEQ multiplex PCR; TCRdb's copy has only in-frame clones and leaves some out. The sample includes approximately 46,000 clones, around 74% seen only once; the top ten take roughly 6.5%. Sequencing was performed on PBMCs. These TCRs come from a man younger than 40 in good health and CMV-seronegative.

The chain is built from TRBV5-6 and TRBJ2-7, with 12 bases identical to TRBD2. Trimming cost V 4 bases and J 6 bases; bases outside gene matches: 8. Per germline, CDR1 SGHDT and CDR2 YYEEEE. The CDR3 is made up of 15 amino acids. CDR3 in amino acids: CASSRRLAGVGEQYF. The CDR3 nucleotides read TGTGCCAGCAGCAGGAGACTAGCGGGAGTAGGCGAGCAGTACTTC.

The J gene is TRBJ2-7, the V gene TRBV6-1; no clear D gene. This CDR3 is built from 12 residues. Germline V gene data show CDR1 as MNHNS and CDR2 as SASEGT. Trimming removed 5 bases at V and 6 bases at J, with 11 bases between. The DNA for the CDR3 is TGTGCCAGCAGTCCCGTGCGTCTCGAGCAGTACTTC. Translating gives CASSPVRLEQYF.

V usage is TRBV5-1 and J usage is TRBJ2-1; no firm D call. The CDR3 has 16 residues. Germline values: CDR1 SGHRS, CDR2 YFSETQ. V gave up 2 bases and J gave up 0 bases, with 12 bases separating them. In DNA, the CDR3 is TGCGCCAGCAGCTTTTCCTCCGGGTCCTCCTACAATGAGCAGTTCTTC. Translation: CASSFSSGSSYNEQFF.